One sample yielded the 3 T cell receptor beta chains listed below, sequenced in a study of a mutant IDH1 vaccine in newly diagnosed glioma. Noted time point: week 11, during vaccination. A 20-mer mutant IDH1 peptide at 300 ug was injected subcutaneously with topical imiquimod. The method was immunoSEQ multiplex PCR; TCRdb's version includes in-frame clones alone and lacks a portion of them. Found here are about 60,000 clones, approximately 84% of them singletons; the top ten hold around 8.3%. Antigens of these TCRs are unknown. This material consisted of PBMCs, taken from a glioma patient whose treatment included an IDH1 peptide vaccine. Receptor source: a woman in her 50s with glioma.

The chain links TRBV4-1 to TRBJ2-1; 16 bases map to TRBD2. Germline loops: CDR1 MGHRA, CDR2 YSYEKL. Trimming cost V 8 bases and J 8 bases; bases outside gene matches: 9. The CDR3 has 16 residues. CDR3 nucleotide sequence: TGCGCCAGCGCATCGGGACTAGCGGGGGGGCCCGATGAGCAGTTCTTC. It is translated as CASASGLAGGPDEQFF.

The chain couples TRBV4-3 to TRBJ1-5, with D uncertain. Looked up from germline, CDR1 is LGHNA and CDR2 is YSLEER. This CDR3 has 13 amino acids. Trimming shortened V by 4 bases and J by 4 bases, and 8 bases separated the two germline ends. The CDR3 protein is CASSPSVNQPQHF. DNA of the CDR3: TGCGCCAGCAGCCCTAGCGTTAATCAGCCCCAGCATTTT.

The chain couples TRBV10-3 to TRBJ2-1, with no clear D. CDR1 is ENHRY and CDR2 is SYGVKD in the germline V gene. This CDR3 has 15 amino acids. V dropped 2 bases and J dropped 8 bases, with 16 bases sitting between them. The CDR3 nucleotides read TGTGCCATCAGTGAGCGGCCTCTCGTACAAGATGAGCAGTTCTTC. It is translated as CAISERPLVQDEQFF.